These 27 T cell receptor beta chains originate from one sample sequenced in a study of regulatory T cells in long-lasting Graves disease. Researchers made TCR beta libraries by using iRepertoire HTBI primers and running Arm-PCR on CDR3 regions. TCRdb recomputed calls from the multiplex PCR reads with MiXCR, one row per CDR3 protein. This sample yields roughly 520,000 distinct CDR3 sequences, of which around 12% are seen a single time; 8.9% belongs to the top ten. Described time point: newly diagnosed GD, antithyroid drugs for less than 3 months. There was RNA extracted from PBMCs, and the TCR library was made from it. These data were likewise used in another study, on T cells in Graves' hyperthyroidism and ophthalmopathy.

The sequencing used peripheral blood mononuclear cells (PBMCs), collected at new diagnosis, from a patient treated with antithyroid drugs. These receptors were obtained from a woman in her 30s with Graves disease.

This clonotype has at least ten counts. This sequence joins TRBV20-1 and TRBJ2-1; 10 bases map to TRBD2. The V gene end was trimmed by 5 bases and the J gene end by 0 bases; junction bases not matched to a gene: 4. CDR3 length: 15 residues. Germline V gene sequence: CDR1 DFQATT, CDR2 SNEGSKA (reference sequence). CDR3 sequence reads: CSAQPSGSSYNEQFF. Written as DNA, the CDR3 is TGCAGTGCTCAACCTAGCGGGAGCTCCTACAATGAGCAGTTCTTC.

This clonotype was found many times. CDR3 sequence reads: CASSPVPWATDTQYF. The CDR3 coding sequence is TGTGCCAGCAGCCCCGTCCCTTGGGCCACAGATACGCAGTATTTT. The chain combines TRBV12-3 or TRBV12-4 with TRBJ2-3; D is unresolved. Trimming removed 6 bases at V and 2 bases at J, with 15 bases between. The CDR3 consists of 15 residues.

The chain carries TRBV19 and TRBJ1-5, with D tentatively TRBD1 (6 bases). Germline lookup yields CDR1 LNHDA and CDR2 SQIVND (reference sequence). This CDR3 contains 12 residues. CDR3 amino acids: CAGRQGNQPQHF. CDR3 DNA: TGTGCAGGAAGACAGGGCAATCAGCCCCAGCATTTT.

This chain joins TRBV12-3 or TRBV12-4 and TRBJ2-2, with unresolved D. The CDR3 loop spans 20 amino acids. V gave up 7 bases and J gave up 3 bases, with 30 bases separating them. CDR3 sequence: CASTSLRAFTITEDTGELFF. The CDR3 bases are TGTGCCAGCACCTCCTTACGGGCCTTTACCATCACCGAGGACACCGGGGAGCTGTTTTTT.

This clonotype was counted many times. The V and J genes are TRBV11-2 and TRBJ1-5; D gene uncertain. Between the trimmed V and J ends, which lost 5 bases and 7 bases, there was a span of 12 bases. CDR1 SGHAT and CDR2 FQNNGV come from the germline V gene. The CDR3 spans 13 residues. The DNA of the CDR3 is TGTGCCAGCAGCCCTGAACTAGGACAGCCCCAGCATTTT. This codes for CASSPELGQPQHF.

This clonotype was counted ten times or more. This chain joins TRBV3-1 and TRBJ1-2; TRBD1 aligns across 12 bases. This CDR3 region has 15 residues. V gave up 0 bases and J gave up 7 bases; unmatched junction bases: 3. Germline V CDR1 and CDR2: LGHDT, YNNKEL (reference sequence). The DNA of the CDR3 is TGTGCCAGCAGCCAAGAGGGGACAGGGGGCAGTGGCTACACCTTC. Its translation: CASSQEGTGGSGYTF.

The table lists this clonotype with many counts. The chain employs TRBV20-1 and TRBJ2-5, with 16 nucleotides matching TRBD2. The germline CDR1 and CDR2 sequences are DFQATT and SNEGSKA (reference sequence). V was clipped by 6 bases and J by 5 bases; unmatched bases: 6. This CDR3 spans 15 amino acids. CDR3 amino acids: CSAGTSGRVRETQYF. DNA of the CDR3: TGCAGTGCCGGGACTAGCGGGAGGGTGAGGGAGACCCAGTACTTC.

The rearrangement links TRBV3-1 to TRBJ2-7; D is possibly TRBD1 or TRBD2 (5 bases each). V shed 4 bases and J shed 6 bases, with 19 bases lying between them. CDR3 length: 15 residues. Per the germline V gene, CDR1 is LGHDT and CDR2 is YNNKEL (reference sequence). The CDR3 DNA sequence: TGTGCCAGCAGCCGCCTCCGGGACCCCTCTACCGAGCAGTACTTC. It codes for CASSRLRDPSTEQYF.

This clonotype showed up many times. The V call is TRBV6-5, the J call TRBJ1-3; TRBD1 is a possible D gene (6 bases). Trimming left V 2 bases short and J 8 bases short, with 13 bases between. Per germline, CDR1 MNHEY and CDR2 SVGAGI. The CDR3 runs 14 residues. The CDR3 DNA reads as TGTGCCAGCAGTTACGACCGACGGGGGCACACCATATATTTT. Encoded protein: CASSYDRRGHTIYF.

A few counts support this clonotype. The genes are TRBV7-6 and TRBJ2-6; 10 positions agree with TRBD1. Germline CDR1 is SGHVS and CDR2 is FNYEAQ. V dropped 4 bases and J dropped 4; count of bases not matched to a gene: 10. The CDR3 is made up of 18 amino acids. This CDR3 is CASSWARDRGSGANVLTF. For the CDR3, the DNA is TGTGCCAGCAGCTGGGCCAGGGACAGGGGATCCGGGGCCAACGTCCTGACTTTC.

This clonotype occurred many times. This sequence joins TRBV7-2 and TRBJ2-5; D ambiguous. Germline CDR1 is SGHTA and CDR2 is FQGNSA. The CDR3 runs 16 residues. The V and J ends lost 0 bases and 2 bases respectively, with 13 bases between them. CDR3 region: CASSLAPWRQQETQYF. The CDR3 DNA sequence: TGTGCCAGCAGCTTAGCGCCTTGGCGTCAGCAAGAGACCCAGTACTTC.

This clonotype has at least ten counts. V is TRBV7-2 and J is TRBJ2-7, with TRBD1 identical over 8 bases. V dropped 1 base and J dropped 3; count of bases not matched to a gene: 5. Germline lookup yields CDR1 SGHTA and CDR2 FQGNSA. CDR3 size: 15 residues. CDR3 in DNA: TGTGCCAGCAGCTTAGGCCCAGGGGGCTACTACGAGCAGTACTTC. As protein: CASSLGPGGYYEQYF.

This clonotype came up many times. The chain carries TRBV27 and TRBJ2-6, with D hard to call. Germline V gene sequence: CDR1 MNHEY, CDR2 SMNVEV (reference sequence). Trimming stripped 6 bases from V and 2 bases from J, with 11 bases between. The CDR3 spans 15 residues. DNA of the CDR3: TGTGCCAGCAGAATCCGTACTACTGGGGCCAACGTCCTGACTTTC. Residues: CASRIRTTGANVLTF.

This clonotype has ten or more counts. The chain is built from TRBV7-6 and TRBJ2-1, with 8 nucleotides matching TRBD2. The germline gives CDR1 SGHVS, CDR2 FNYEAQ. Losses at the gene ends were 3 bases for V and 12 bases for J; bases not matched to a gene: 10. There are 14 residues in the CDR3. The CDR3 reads CASSFPVTSGWQFF. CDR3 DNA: TGTGCCAGCAGCTTCCCGGTAACTAGCGGATGGCAGTTCTTC.

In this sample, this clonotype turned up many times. CDR3 protein: CASSLLPGKYEQYF. The CDR3 nucleotides read TGTGCCAGCAGTTTACTTCCAGGGAAATACGAGCAGTACTTC. V usage is TRBV28 and J usage is TRBJ2-7; a possible D gene is TRBD1 (5 bases). The V gene lost 2 bases and the J gene lost 4 bases, with 12 bases spanning the gap. In germline, CDR1 is MDHEN, CDR2 SYDVKM. The CDR3 contains 14 residues.

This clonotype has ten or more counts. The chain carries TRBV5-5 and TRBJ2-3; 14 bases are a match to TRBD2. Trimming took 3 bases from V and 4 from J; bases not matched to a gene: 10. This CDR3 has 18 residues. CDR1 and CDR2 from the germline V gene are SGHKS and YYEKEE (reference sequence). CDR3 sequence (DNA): TGTGCCAGCAGCTACCAGTGGACTAGCGGGAGGTGGGCAGATACGCAGTATTTT. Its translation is CASSYQWTSGRWADTQYF.

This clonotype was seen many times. The DNA of the CDR3 is TGTGCCAGCAGTACCGGGACAGGGGGCAATGAGCAGTTCTTC. This sequence encodes CASSTGTGGNEQFF. The chain couples TRBV6-4 to TRBJ2-1; TRBD1 matches at 11 bases. Germline assignment: CDR1 MRHNA and CDR2 SNTAGT. V lost 5 bases to trimming and J lost 6 bases; unmatched junction nucleotides: 3. This CDR3 is built from 14 residues.

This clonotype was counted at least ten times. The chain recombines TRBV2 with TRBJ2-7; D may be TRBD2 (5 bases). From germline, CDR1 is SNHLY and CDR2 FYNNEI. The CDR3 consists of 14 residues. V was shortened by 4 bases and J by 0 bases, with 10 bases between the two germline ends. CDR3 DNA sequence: TGTGCCAGCAGTGTCGTGGGGAGCTCCTACGAGCAGTACTTC. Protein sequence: CASSVVGSSYEQYF.

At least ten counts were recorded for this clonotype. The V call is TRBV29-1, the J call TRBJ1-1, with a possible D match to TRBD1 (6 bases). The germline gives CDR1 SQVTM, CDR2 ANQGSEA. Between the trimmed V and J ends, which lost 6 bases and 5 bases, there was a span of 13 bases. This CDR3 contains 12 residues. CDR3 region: CSVKRGNTEAFF. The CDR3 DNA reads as TGCAGCGTCAAAAGGGGGAATACTGAAGCTTTCTTT.

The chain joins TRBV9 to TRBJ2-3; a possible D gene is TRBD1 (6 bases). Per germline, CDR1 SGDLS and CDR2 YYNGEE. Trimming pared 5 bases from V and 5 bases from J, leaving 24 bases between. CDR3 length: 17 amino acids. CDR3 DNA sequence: TGTGCCAGCAGGGGTCCGGTAGGAACCAGGGGTGAAGATACGCAGTATTTT. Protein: CASRGPVGTRGEDTQYF.

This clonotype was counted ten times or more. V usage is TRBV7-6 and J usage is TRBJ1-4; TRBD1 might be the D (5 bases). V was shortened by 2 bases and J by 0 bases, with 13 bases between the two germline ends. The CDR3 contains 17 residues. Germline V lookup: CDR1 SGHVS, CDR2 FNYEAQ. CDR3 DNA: TGTGCCAGCAGCTTATTGGGGAGGGACTCAACTAATGAAAAACTGTTTTTT. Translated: CASSLLGRDSTNEKLFF.

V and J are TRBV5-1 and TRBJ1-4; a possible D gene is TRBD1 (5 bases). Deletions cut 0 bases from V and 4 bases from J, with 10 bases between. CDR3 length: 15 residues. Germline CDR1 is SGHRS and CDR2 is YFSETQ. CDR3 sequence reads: CASSLGLGDNEKLFF. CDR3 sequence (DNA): TGCGCCAGCAGCTTGGGTTTGGGGGATAATGAAAAACTGTTTTTT.

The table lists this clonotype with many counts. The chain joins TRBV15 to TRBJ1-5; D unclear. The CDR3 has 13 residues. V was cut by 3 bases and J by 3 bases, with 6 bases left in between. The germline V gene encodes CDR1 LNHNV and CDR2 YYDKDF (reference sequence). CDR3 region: CATSRVPNQPQHF. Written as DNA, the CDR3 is TGTGCCACCAGCAGGGTCCCCAATCAGCCCCAGCATTTT.

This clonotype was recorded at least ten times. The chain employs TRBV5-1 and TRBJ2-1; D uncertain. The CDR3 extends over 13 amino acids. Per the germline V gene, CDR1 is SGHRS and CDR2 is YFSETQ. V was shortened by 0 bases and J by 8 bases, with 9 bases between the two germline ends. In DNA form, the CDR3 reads TGCGCCAGCAGCTTGGGGGCCCCGGATGAGCAGTTCTTC. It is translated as CASSLGAPDEQFF.

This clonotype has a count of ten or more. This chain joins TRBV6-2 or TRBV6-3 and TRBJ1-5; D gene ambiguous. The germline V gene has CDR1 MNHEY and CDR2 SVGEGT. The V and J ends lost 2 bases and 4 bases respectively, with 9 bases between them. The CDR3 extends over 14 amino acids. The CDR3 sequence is CASSYVRGNQPQHF. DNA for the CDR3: TGTGCCAGCAGTTACGTACGGGGTAATCAGCCCCAGCATTTT.

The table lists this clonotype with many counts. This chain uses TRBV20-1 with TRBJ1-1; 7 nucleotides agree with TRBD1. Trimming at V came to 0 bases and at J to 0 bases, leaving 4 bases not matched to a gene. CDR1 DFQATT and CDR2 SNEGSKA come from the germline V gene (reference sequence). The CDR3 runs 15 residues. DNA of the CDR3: TGCAGTGCTAGAGACGCGACAGGGATGAACACTGAAGCTTTCTTT. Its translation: CSARDATGMNTEAFF.

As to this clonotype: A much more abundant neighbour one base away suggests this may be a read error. The CDR3 loop is CASSFGSGNIQETQFF. In nucleotides, the CDR3 is TGTGCCAGCAGCTTCGGGAGCGGGAATATCCAAGAGACCCAGTTCTTC. The chain has TRBV7-6 and TRBJ2-5, with 7 nucleotides matching TRBD2. The closer fit of TRBJ2-1 to the DNA end suggests the J call may be wrong. The CDR3 covers 16 residues. Germline values: CDR1 SGHVS, CDR2 FNYEAQ.